This T cell receptor (beta chain) was retrieved from a study of radiation and T cells in renal cell carcinoma. Sample time point: baseline pretreatment blood. Noted treatment: 15 Gy SBRT to primary tumor, nephrectomy 4 weeks later. Profiled with immunoSEQ multiplex PCR; TCRdb holds only in-frame clones, not every one. The table includes some 120,000 clones, around 84% detected once. V lost 4 bases and J lost 6, with 12 bases in between. Looked up from germline, CDR1 is MNHEY and CDR2 is SVGAGI. The CDR3 has 14 residues. This material consisted of blood, taken from a patient whose treatment included radiotherapy and nephrectomy. The clonotype originates from a woman aged 55 to 70 with renal cell carcinoma. The J gene is TRBJ1-4, the V gene TRBV6-5; tentative D call: TRBD1 (6 bases). The CDR3 loop reads CASSWGQRYEKLFF. The CDR3 bases are TGTGCCAGCAGTTGGGGGCAACGCTATGAAAAACTGTTTTTT.